A single sample is the source of the 32 T cell receptor beta chains below, sequenced in a study of blood T cell repertoires in COVID-19. Method: immunoSEQ multiplex PCR; TCRdb's copy keeps in-frame clones and lacks some. The sample records just over 250,000 clones, about nine tenths being singletons. The sequenced material came from peripheral blood. These TCRs come from a man between 35 and 55 years old who had recovered from COVID-19.

This clone has more than one count but fewer than ten. The rearrangement links TRBV6-5 to TRBJ1-4; tentatively, D is TRBD1 (6 bases). Germline CDR1 is MNHEY and CDR2 is SVGAGI. With 5 bases removed from V and 8 bases from J, the gap between germline ends came to 12 bases. This CDR3 has 13 residues. As DNA, the CDR3 is TGTGCCAGCAGTAAGCTCAGGGGCGAAAAACTGTTTTTT. Its translation is CASSKLRGEKLFF.

V is TRBV20-1 and J is TRBJ2-7; 9 bases are shared with TRBD1. CDR3 length: 15 amino acids. The V gene end was trimmed by 3 bases and the J gene end by 4 bases; junction bases not matched to a gene: 10. The germline V gene encodes CDR1 DFQATT and CDR2 SNEGSKA (reference sequence). CDR3 sequence reads: CSASLPGQGVYEQYF. DNA for the CDR3: TGCAGTGCTAGTCTCCCGGGACAGGGTGTGTACGAGCAGTACTTC.

The chain links TRBV6-1 to TRBJ2-1; no reliable D call. V lost 3 bases and J lost 8, with 5 bases in between. CDR1 and CDR2 (germline): MNHNS, SASEGT. The CDR3 is 11 amino acids. The CDR3: CASSDRDEQFF. CDR3 in DNA: TGTGCCAGCAGTGACCGTGATGAGCAGTTCTTC.

This rearrangement joins TRBV4-3 to TRBJ1-2; possible D gene TRBD1, 5 bases. Germline V gives CDR1 LGHNA, CDR2 YSLEER. Trimming removed 1 base at V and 0 bases at J, with 9 bases between. The CDR3 is 15 residues long. The CDR3 DNA follows: TGCGCCAGCAGCCAAGTCGACAGATCTAACTATGGCTACACCTTC. Protein: CASSQVDRSNYGYTF.

This clone was observed once. This chain connects TRBV12-3 or TRBV12-4 to TRBJ2-7, with unresolved D. There are 13 residues in the CDR3. The germline V and J ends were trimmed by 3 bases and 5 bases, with 11 bases remaining between them. The CDR3 loop reads CASSFRRRNEQYF. CDR3 nucleotide sequence: TGTGCCAGCAGTTTTCGGCGGCGGAACGAGCAGTACTTC.

The V call is TRBV6-2 or TRBV6-3, the J call TRBJ2-7; 8 nucleotides line up with TRBD2. The length of the CDR3 is 15 residues. J gave up 6 bases and V 2 bases, and 9 bases lay outside the gene matches. Germline lookup yields CDR1 MNHEY and CDR2 SVGEGT. DNA of the CDR3: TGTGCCAGCAGTTACGGCCTAGCGGGCCACTCCGAGCAGTACTTC. The encoded protein is CASSYGLAGHSEQYF.

A note on this clone: Different DNA sequences within this sample yield the same CDR3. The chain has TRBV11-3 and TRBJ2-3; TRBD1 might be the D (6 bases). Per the germline V gene, CDR1 is SGHNT and CDR2 is YENEEA. This CDR3 is 14 amino acids long. The V gene lost 1 base and the J gene lost 5 bases, with 10 bases spanning the gap. Written as DNA, the CDR3 is TGTGCCAGCAGCTTAGGGGGGCTGGAAGATACGCAGTATTTT. Protein: CASSLGGLEDTQYF.

This clone came up once. This chain joins TRBV15 and TRBJ1-5; TRBD1 is a possible D gene (6 bases). The CDR3 is 15 residues long. Trimming left V 0 bases short and J 2 bases short, with 8 bases between. Looked up from germline, CDR1 is LNHNV and CDR2 is YYDKDF (reference sequence). The chain's CDR3 is CATSREGARNQPQHF. The CDR3 nucleotides are TGTGCCACCAGCAGAGAGGGGGCGCGCAATCAGCCCCAGCATTTT.

The gene calls are TRBV27 and TRBJ1-5; 8 bases match TRBD1. The CDR3 has 15 residues. Germline CDR1 is MNHEY and CDR2 is SMNVEV (reference sequence). V gave up 6 bases and J gave up 3 bases; unmatched junction bases: 7. As DNA, the CDR3 is TGTGCCAGCAGAACCGGGACAGGTACCAATCAGCCCCAGCATTTT. It translates to CASRTGTGTNQPQHF.

V usage is TRBV4-1 and J usage is TRBJ2-7; TRBD1 is a possible D gene (6 bases). CDR1 is MGHRA and CDR2 is YSYEKL in the germline V gene. The CDR3 contains 15 residues. The V and J ends lost 1 base and 0 bases respectively, with 10 bases between them. CDR3 bases: TGCGCCAGCAGCCAAGTGGGGACACCCTCCTACGAGCAGTACTTC. Its protein is CASSQVGTPSYEQYF.

The chain uses TRBV6-1 and TRBJ2-5; no reliable D call. This CDR3 region has 16 residues. V lost 3 bases to trimming and J lost 1 base, with 15 bases between them. Looked up from germline, CDR1 is MNHNS and CDR2 is SASEGT. The CDR3 loop is CASSESVSRSQETQYF. In DNA form, the CDR3 reads TGTGCCAGCAGTGAGTCGGTCTCGAGGTCCCAAGAGACCCAGTACTTC.

The V call is TRBV27, the J call TRBJ2-7; D remains ambiguous. Per germline, CDR1 MNHEY and CDR2 SMNVEV (reference sequence). CDR3 length: 16 residues. Trimming pared 4 bases from V and 0 bases from J, leaving 16 bases between. The DNA of the CDR3 is TGTGCCAGCAGTTCCCTTCTACCAAGGAGCTCCTACGAGCAGTACTTC. Protein sequence: CASSSLLPRSSYEQYF.

Note on this clone: Distinct nucleotide sequences in the sample also encode this CDR3. The chain joins TRBV7-9 to TRBJ2-7; no clear D gene. Germline CDR1 and CDR2: SEHNR and FQNEAQ (reference sequence). Trimming took 4 bases from V and 1 from J, leaving 8 bases between them. This CDR3 has 13 amino acids. The CDR3 sequence: CASSSTASYEQYF. Here the CDR3 DNA reads TGTGCCAGCAGCTCGACTGCTTCCTACGAGCAGTACTTC.

This chain uses TRBV4-1 with TRBJ2-3; the match to TRBD2 covers 9 bases. Unmatched junction bases numbered 9, after V lost 0 bases and J lost 5 bases. Germline-derived CDR1 and CDR2 are MGHRA and YSYEKL. The CDR3 sequence is 17 residues long. CDR3 coding DNA: TGCGCCAGCAGCCAAGATCCGCGCGGGGGGGGGCGAGATACGCAGTATTTT. This encodes CASSQDPRGGGRDTQYF.

The chain couples TRBV6-2 or TRBV6-3 to TRBJ2-1; a weak D match, TRBD2 (6 bases). The CDR3 totals 11 residues. V shed 1 base and J shed 14 bases, with 9 bases lying between them. Germline lookup yields CDR1 MNHEY and CDR2 SVGEGT. This CDR3 reads CASSYFGEEFF. Written as DNA, the CDR3 is TGTGCCAGCAGTTACTTTGGGGAGGAGTTCTTC.

This chain connects TRBV25-1 to TRBJ1-2; TRBD1 aligns across 10 bases. V trimming: 1 base; J trimming: 6 bases; junction bases outside the gene matches: 2. Germline values: CDR1 MGHDK, CDR2 SYGVNS. There are 14 residues in the CDR3. Here the CDR3 reads CASSELGQGNGYTF. The CDR3 bases are TGTGCCAGCAGTGAATTGGGACAGGGGAATGGCTACACCTTC.

The gene calls are TRBV7-2 and TRBJ2-3; 8 bases agree with TRBD2. V dropped 5 bases and J dropped 5; count of bases not matched to a gene: 12. Germline loops: CDR1 SGHTA, CDR2 FQGNSA. The CDR3 has 16 amino acids. This chain's CDR3 is CASSPDPGRAVDTQYF. CDR3 nucleotides: TGTGCCAGCAGCCCCGATCCCGGGAGGGCCGTAGATACGCAGTATTTT.

This sequence joins TRBV27 and TRBJ1-2, with a tentative D call TRBD1 (5 bases). Germline assignment: CDR1 MNHEY and CDR2 SMNVEV (reference sequence). V lost 10 bases and J 4 bases, leaving 19 bases between the germline ends. The CDR3 runs to 14 residues. The CDR3 nucleotides read TGTGCCACAGCAGCCCTCAGGGCCCCCTATGGCTACACCTTC. Protein: CATAALRAPYGYTF.

The chain is built from TRBV11-3 and TRBJ2-3; possibly TRBD2 for D (5 bases). CDR3 length: 15 amino acids. CDR1 is SGHNT and CDR2 is YENEEA in the germline V gene. Deletions cut 5 bases from V and 2 bases from J, with 14 bases between. The DNA for the CDR3 is TGTGCCAGCAGCGGTGCCGCGGGTCTCACAGATACGCAGTATTTT. Translated: CASSGAAGLTDTQYF. The full variable domain, with the rest looked up from reference TRBV11-3 and TRBJ2-3, is EAGVVQSPRYKIIEKKQPVAFWCNPISGHNTLYWYLQNLGQGPELLIRYENEEAVDDSQLPKDRFSAERLKGVDSTLKIQPAELGDSAVYLCASSGAAGLTDTQYFGPGTRLTVL.

The chain recombines TRBV9 with TRBJ2-2; 7 bases are a match to TRBD2. The germline gives CDR1 SGDLS, CDR2 YYNGEE. Trimming at V came to 2 bases and at J to 6 bases, leaving 4 bases not matched to a gene. This CDR3 region has 14 residues. The CDR3 here is CASSVGGIPGELFF. CDR3 DNA sequence: TGTGCCAGCAGCGTGGGGGGGATCCCCGGGGAGCTGTTTTTT.

The genes are TRBV7-9 and TRBJ1-1; the match to TRBD1 covers 8 bases. Germline lookup yields CDR1 SEHNR and CDR2 FQNEAQ (reference sequence). CDR3 size: 16 residues. V lost 5 bases to trimming and J lost 2 bases; unmatched junction nucleotides: 10. Here the CDR3 reads CASSRDRLGPNTEAFF. The CDR3 coding sequence is TGTGCCAGCAGCAGGGACAGGTTGGGGCCCAACACTGAAGCTTTCTTT.

This clone has just a few counts. The chain carries TRBV5-8 and TRBJ1-6; TRBD1 matches 7 bases. The germline CDR1 and CDR2 sequences are SGHTS and YDEGEE. There are 17 residues in the CDR3. Unmatched junction bases numbered 9, after V lost 0 bases and J lost 6 bases. CDR3 nucleotides: TGTGCCAGCAGCTTGGTCGACAGGGCGCTTCCTAATTCACCCCTCCACTTT. This sequence encodes CASSLVDRALPNSPLHF.

The V and J genes are TRBV3-1 (or the pseudogene TRBV3-2) and TRBJ1-2; the D is unclear. In germline, CDR1 is LGHDT, CDR2 YNNKEL (reference sequence). This CDR3 has 13 residues. V dropped 4 bases and J dropped 2 bases, with 8 bases sitting between them. The CDR3 protein is CASSPQANYGYTF. The CDR3 DNA reads as TGTGCCAGCAGCCCCCAGGCGAACTATGGCTACACCTTC.

This chain joins TRBV10-3 and TRBJ2-3; D is unresolved. The CDR3 consists of 14 residues. CDR1 ENHRY and CDR2 SYGVKD come from the germline V gene. V was clipped by 6 bases and J by 1 base, with 11 bases between them. The CDR3 reads CAIRAAAGTDTQYF. The DNA for the CDR3 is TGTGCCATCAGGGCGGCGGCCGGCACAGATACGCAGTATTTT.

The CDR3 nucleotides read TGTGCCAGCACCCTAGCCCCGAACACTGAAGCTTTCTTT. This gives the protein CASTLAPNTEAFF. The genes are TRBV27 and TRBJ1-1; no definite D call. The germline V gene encodes CDR1 MNHEY and CDR2 SMNVEV (reference sequence). The CDR3 has 13 residues. The V end was cut by 7 bases, the J end by 1 base, with 10 bases between.

The rearrangement uses TRBV7-9 and TRBJ2-3; 11 bases are shared with TRBD2. V shed 1 base, J shed 14 bases, and the junction held 2 bases outside the gene matches. The germline V gene has CDR1 SEHNR and CDR2 FQNEAQ (reference sequence). The CDR3 contains 12 residues. The CDR3, as DNA: TGTGCCAGCAGCTTAGGACTAGCGGGACTGTATTTT. Amino acids: CASSLGLAGLYF. Full variable domain (missing parts from reference TRBV7-9 and TRBJ2-3): DTGVSQNPRHKITKRGQNVTFRCDPISEHNRLYWYRQTLGQGPEFLTYFQNEAQLEKSRLLSDRFSAERPKGSFSTLEIQRTEQGDSAMYLCASSLGLAGLYFGPGTRLTVL.

The chain has TRBV19 and TRBJ2-7; TRBD1 is a possible D gene (6 bases). Trimming pared 2 bases from V and 3 bases from J, leaving 23 bases between. The germline gives CDR1 LNHDA, CDR2 SQIVND (reference sequence). The CDR3 contains 18 residues. The CDR3 sequence: CASSIFGNTGSSHYEQYF. CDR3 DNA: TGTGCCAGTAGTATATTTGGGAACACAGGGTCGAGTCACTACGAGCAGTACTTC.

The J gene is TRBJ2-1, the V gene TRBV19; TRBD2 matches at 13 bases. The CDR3 contains 17 residues. The V and J ends lost 2 bases and 4 bases, in that order; junction bases with no gene match: 5. CDR1 is LNHDA, CDR2 SQIVND, per germline (reference sequence). CDR3 sequence reads: CASSIRGLAGQYNEQFF. CDR3 nucleotide sequence: TGTGCCAGTAGTATACGGGGACTAGCGGGGCAGTACAATGAGCAGTTCTTC.

As regards this clone: The sample contains more than one DNA sequence encoding this CDR3. J is TRBJ2-2 and V is TRBV24-1; possibly TRBD2 for D (6 bases). The CDR3 has 13 residues. Germline-derived CDR1 and CDR2 are KGHDR and SFDVKD. Trimming shortened V by 5 bases and J by 8 bases, and 11 bases separated the two germline ends. Here the CDR3 DNA reads TGTGCCACCAGTGTCTCCGGGGGTGGGGAGCTGTTTTTT. Translated: CATSVSGGGELFF.

The V and J genes are TRBV7-2 and TRBJ1-1; 9 bases line up with TRBD1. Germline loops: CDR1 SGHTA, CDR2 FQGNSA. There are 14 residues in the CDR3. Unmatched junction bases numbered 4, after V lost 5 bases and J lost 3 bases. CDR3 residues: CASSHRGLDTEAFF. CDR3 sequence (DNA): TGTGCCAGCAGCCACAGGGGGCTGGACACTGAAGCTTTCTTT.

The chain combines TRBV15 with TRBJ2-7, with 8 bases lining up with TRBD1. The CDR3 spans 13 residues. The germline CDR1 and CDR2 sequences are LNHNV and YYDKDF (reference sequence). The ends lost 8 bases at V and 8 bases at J; junction bases unmatched: 11. In DNA, the CDR3 is TGTGCCACCGACCGGGACAGGATATCCAAGCAGTACTTC. Encoded protein: CATDRDRISKQYF.

The rearrangement links TRBV9 to TRBJ2-2; D unclear. The CDR3 length is 13 residues. The V end was cut by 3 bases, the J end by 6 bases, with 9 bases between. The germline V gene has CDR1 SGDLS and CDR2 YYNGEE. Here the CDR3 reads CASSASVAGELFF. The DNA for the CDR3 is TGTGCCAGCAGCGCTTCAGTCGCCGGGGAGCTGTTTTTT. Supplemented by reference TRBV9 and TRBJ2-2, the full variable domain reads DSGVTQTPKHLITATGQRVTLRCSPRSGDLSVYWYQQSLDQGLQFLIQYYNGEERAKGNILERFSAQQFPDLHSELNLSSLELGDSALYFCASSASVAGELFFGEGSRLTVL.